The subject of this entry is one TCR beta chain. Produced via immunoSEQ multiplex PCR; TCRdb's table is partial and in-frame only. The sample shows around 100,000 clones, 88% of them seen only once. This specimen belongs to a study of T cell responses to AZD1222 COVID-19 vaccine. Germline loops: CDR1 MNHEY, CDR2 SMNVEV (reference sequence). CDR3 size: 15 residues. V gave up 5 bases and J gave up 5 bases; unmatched junction bases: 11. The input for sequencing was peripheral blood, taken on day 0 of AZD1222 vaccination. The receptor's source is an adult in good health. The chain combines TRBV27 with TRBJ1-1, with 7 bases lining up with TRBD1. The CDR3 DNA follows: TGTGCCAGCAGTGACAGGGCTGGAGGGTGGACTGAAGCTTTCTTT. It is translated as CASSDRAGGWTEAFF.